A single sample gave rise to the 3 T cell receptor beta chains below, sequenced in a study of CD8+ T cells in alopecia areata. Described treatment: oral pan-JAK inhibitor, 5-10 mg twice daily. Extraction and reverse transcription of RNA yielded cDNA as the sequencing template. Assay used: immunoSEQ multiplex PCR; TCRdb lists only in-frame clones, some missing. Seen here are roughly 210,000 clones, approximately 45% observed once, and the top ten hold 2% to 3%. Sequenced here: CD4+ T cells sorted from blood, sampled at approximately week 36, from a patient treated with tofacitinib. The receptors derive from a human donor with alopecia areata.

The gene calls are TRBV7-2 and TRBJ2-5; D is uncertain. Germline V lookup: CDR1 SGHTA, CDR2 FQGNSA. The CDR3 has 12 amino acids. With 5 bases removed from V and 7 bases from J, the gap between germline ends came to 11 bases. DNA of the CDR3: TGTGCCAGCAGCGGTCCGTCCGGGACCCAGTACTTC. It yields the protein CASSGPSGTQYF. The whole variable domain, filled in from reference TRBV7-2 and TRBJ2-5, reads GAGVSQSPSNKVTEKGKDVELRCDPISGHTALYWYRQSLGQGLEFLIYFQGNSAPDKSGLPSDRFSAERTGGSVSTLTIQRTQQEDSAVYLCASSGPSGTQYFGPGTRLLVL.

The chain combines TRBV5-1 with TRBJ2-1; 11 bases are shared with TRBD2. The germline CDR1 and CDR2 sequences are SGHRS and YFSETQ. The CDR3 is 15 residues long. V lost 4 bases to trimming and J lost 6 bases; unmatched junction nucleotides: 6. CDR3 coding DNA: TGCGCCAGCAGCGCACTAGCGGGGGCGCCCAATGAGCAGTTCTTC. This codes for CASSALAGAPNEQFF.

The V gene is TRBV20-1, the J gene TRBJ1-1, with D perhaps matching TRBD1 (5 bases). CDR1 is DFQATT and CDR2 is SNEGSKA in the germline V gene (reference sequence). This CDR3 contains 10 residues. CDR3 nucleotide sequence: TGCAAGGGAGAGGGGTCTGAAGCTTTCTTT. Its protein is CKGEGSEAFF.